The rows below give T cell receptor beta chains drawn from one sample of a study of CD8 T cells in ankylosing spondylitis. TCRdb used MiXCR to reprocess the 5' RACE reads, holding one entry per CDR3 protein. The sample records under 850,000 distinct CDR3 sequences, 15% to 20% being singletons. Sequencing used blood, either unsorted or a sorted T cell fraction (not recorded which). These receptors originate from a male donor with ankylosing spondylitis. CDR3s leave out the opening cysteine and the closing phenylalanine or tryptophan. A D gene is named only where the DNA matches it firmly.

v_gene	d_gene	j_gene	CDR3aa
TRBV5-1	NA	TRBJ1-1	ASSLGTFNTEAF
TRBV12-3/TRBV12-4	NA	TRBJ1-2	ASSDSYYGYT
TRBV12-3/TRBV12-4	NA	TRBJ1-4	ASTSPQGGKLF
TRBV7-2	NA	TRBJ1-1	ASSASGGSFEAF
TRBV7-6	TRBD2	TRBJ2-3	ASSSGLAGVGDTQY
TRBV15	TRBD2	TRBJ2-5	ATSRPWGGSQETQY
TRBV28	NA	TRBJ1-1	ASRYGQTAEAF
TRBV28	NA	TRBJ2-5	ASSSQDGEQETQY
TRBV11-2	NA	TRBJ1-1	ASRPGPTENTEAF
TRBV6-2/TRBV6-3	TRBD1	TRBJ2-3	ASSYSTIGGESDTQY
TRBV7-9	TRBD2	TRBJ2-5	ASSIIAGVPQETQY
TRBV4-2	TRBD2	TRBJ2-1	ASSQDGAGDNEQF
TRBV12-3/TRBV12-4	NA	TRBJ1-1	AVRGGSLEAF
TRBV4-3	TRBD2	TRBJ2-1	ASSQDPPGGSYNEQF
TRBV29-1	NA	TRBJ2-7	SVEAPGLHYEQY
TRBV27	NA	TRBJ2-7	ASSLGGSGGYEQY
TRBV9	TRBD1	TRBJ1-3	ASSPLTTGVQGSTIY
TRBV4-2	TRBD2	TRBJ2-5	ASSQDLAGDLQY
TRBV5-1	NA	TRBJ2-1	ASSLGAGTQNEQF
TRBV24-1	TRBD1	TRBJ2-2	ATRGQGDTGELF
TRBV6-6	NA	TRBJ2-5	ASSYSAETQY
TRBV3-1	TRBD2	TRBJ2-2	ASTGLAGVPRPGELF
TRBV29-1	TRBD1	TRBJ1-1	SANGQGGNTEAF
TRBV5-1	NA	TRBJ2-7	ASSLSVRQY
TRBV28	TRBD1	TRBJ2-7	ASSSQTGTGNSYEQY
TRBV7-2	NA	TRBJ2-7	ASSFASSPYEQY
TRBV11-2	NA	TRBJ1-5	ASSLDIRENQPQH
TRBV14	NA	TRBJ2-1	ASSQSGHLYNEQF
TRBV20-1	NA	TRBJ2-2	SARDPRGTGELF
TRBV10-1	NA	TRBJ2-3	ASSESTPSGLDTQY
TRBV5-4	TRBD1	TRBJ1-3	ASSWAGGQHPGNTIY
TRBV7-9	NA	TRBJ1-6	ASSLLSDNNSPLH
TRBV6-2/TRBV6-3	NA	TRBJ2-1	ASSFLGDYNEQF
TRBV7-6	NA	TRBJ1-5	ASSLGTIGNQHQH
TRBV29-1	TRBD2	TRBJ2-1	SGTSGNYNEQF
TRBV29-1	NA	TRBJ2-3	SVRIGGGGTDTQY
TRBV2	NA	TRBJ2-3	ATSALGVTDTQY
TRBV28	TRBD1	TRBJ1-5	ASSEGALSNQPQH
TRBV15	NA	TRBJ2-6	ATSGHTGSGANVLT
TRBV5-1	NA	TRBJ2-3	ASSPSGAADTQY
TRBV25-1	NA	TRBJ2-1	ASSDPGRGVDSEQF
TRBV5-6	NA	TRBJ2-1	ASSFLRGRGEQF
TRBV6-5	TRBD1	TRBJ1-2	ASSWGQGSTYGYT
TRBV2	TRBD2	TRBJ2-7	ASSEGGTTVYEQY
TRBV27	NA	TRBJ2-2	ASSFALNTGELF
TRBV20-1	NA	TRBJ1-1	SARDVRASEAF
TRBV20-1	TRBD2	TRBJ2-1	SAQGTSPTYNEQF
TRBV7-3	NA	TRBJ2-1	ASSPERNSYNEQF
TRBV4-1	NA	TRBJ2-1	ASRWVSGKGNEQF
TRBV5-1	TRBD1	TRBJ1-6	ASRTGGPYNSPLH
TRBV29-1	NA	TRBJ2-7	SVQLWGGLDEQY
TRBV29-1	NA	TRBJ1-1	SVEGSNTEAF
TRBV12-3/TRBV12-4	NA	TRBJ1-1	ASTTGMVRMNTEAF
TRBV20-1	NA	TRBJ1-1	SAKVAGRTEAF
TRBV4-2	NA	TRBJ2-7	ASSQDPTGRYEQY
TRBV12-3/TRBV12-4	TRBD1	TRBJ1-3	ASGDRDSVHTIY